The source of this T cell receptor (beta chain) is a study of blood T cell repertoires in COVID-19. Overall study: The United States, Italy and Spain provided the acute and convalescent COVID-19 samples. From T cells, B-cell-depleted T cells, or PBMCs came the material, which was cDNA or gDNA.

The study assigned cohorts using participant-reported clinical history. Donors in Cohort 3 counted as recovered after two negative PCRs, clearance, or symptom resolution. Measured with immunoSEQ multiplex PCR; TCRdb has only the in-frame clones, and not every one. The table records some 160,000 clones, about 82% of them present only once. Sequenced sample: PBMCs or T cells enriched from blood (not recorded which). This sequence was found in a middle-aged woman who had recovered from COVID-19.

The CDR3 bases are TGTGCCAGCAGCCCCCCGGGACAGGATACACCCCTCCACTTT. Protein: CASSPPGQDTPLHF. The rearrangement uses TRBV7-9 and TRBJ1-6; 8 nucleotides line up with TRBD1. The CDR3 has 14 residues. V was clipped by 5 bases and J by 11 bases; unmatched bases: 8. Germline V gives CDR1 SEHNR, CDR2 FQNEAQ (reference sequence).